Shown below are 19 T cell receptor beta chains from a single sample sequenced in a study of blood T cell repertoires in COVID-19. TCRdb's table, derived via immunoSEQ multiplex PCR, lists solely in-frame clones and lacks some. The top ten hold approximately 13% of the sample, which has about 190,000 clones, approximately 79% seen once. Specimen: peripheral blood. The source of these receptors is a woman between 50 and 59 years old with acute or convalescent COVID-19.

The chain combines TRBV18 with TRBJ2-7; perhaps TRBD1 as D (8 bases). In germline, CDR1 is KGHSH, CDR2 LQKENI. The CDR3 runs to 14 residues. Trimming removed 4 bases at V and 3 bases at J, with 13 bases between. CDR3: CASSLNRGGYEQYF. The CDR3 nucleotides are TGTGCCAGCTCACTGAACAGGGGGGGCTACGAGCAGTACTTC.

The CDR3 DNA reads as TGCGCCAGCAGCCAAATTAGCGGGGGGGCCCCGTATACGCAGTATTTT. It translates to CASSQISGGAPYTQYF. The genes are TRBV4-1 and TRBJ2-3, with TRBD2 identical over 11 bases. Germline CDR1 MGHRA, CDR2 YSYEKL. CDR3 length: 16 amino acids. J gave up 7 bases and V 2 bases, and 8 bases lay outside the gene matches.

V gene TRBV11-2 combines with J gene TRBJ2-7, with 7 bases matching TRBD2. V shed 0 bases and J 2 bases; nucleotides not matched to a gene: 10. This CDR3 region has 17 residues. Germline V lookup: CDR1 SGHAT, CDR2 FQNNGV. CDR3 region: CASSLEVLRGLPYEQYF. The CDR3 DNA reads TGTGCCAGCAGCTTAGAAGTGTTGAGGGGACTACCCTACGAGCAGTACTTC.

V usage is TRBV5-1 and J usage is TRBJ1-2, with D possibly being TRBD1 (5 bases). V was shortened by 3 bases and J by 4 bases, with 16 bases between the two germline ends. This CDR3 is 15 amino acids long. The germline CDR1 and CDR2 sequences are SGHRS and YFSETQ. The CDR3 DNA reads as TGCGCCAGCAGCTCGCTAGGGCAGGGAGGCTATGGCTACACCTTC. This codes for CASSSLGQGGYGYTF.

The rearrangement uses TRBV28 and TRBJ2-1, with 13 bases that match TRBD2. The germline V gene has CDR1 MDHEN and CDR2 SYDVKM. The V segment lost 4 bases and the J segment 14 bases; nucleotides outside the gene matches: 5. The length of the CDR3 is 13 residues. CDR3 sequence: CASSWTSGSVKFF. Here the CDR3 DNA reads TGTGCCAGCAGTTGGACTAGCGGGAGTGTTAAGTTCTTC.

Worth noting for this clone: An end of the junction does not agree with germline; a read error may underlie this. The chain couples TRBV5-1 to TRBJ2-2; TRBD2 might be the D (7 bases). This CDR3 has 15 residues. Germline CDR1 reads SGHRS; CDR2 reads YFSETQ. Here the CDR3 reads CVSSPDGGHTGELFF. The CDR3 DNA is TGCGTCAGCAGCCCGGACGGGGGGCACACCGGGGAGCTGTTTTTT.

V is TRBV5-4 and J is TRBJ2-5; tentatively, D is TRBD2 (5 bases). V was shortened by 0 bases and J by 5 bases, with 11 bases between the two germline ends. Germline values: CDR1 SGHNT, CDR2 YYREEE (reference sequence). CDR3 size: 14 residues. The CDR3 is CASSLGVGSETQYF. CDR3 DNA: TGTGCCAGCAGCTTGGGTGTAGGGAGCGAGACCCAGTACTTC.

The rearrangement uses TRBV28 and TRBJ2-2, with D possibly TRBD1 on 5 matching bases. The ends were cut back, 2 bases at V and 2 bases at J, with 9 bases in the middle. CDR3 length equals 15 residues. CDR1 and CDR2 (germline): MDHEN, SYDVKM. CDR3 sequence reads: CASSLSRVNTGELFF. For the CDR3, the DNA is TGTGCCAGCAGTTTAAGCAGGGTAAACACCGGGGAGCTGTTTTTT.

With regard to this clone: Germline and junction disagree at one end, which may indicate a read error. V is TRBV2 and J is TRBJ1-2; 8 positions match TRBD1. CDR1 is SNHLY, CDR2 FYNNEI, per germline. The CDR3 contains 13 residues. The CDR3: CASSDGQGYGYTF. Here the CDR3 DNA reads TGTGCTAGCAGCGATGGACAGGGATATGGCTACACCTTC.

The J gene is TRBJ2-3, the V gene TRBV6-5, with 8 bases lining up with TRBD2. Germline values: CDR1 MNHEY, CDR2 SVGAGI. The CDR3 is 15 amino acids. The V and J ends lost 8 bases and 2 bases, in that order; junction bases with no gene match: 9. The CDR3 is CASDGGGANTDTQYF. The CDR3 coding sequence is TGTGCCAGCGACGGGGGGGGAGCCAACACAGATACGCAGTATTTT.

The J gene is TRBJ1-5, the V gene TRBV14; 7 bases line up with TRBD1. Looked up from germline, CDR1 is SGHDN and CDR2 is FVKESK. V trimming: 5 bases; J trimming: 3 bases; junction bases outside the gene matches: 4. The CDR3 loop spans 14 amino acids. CDR3 in amino acids: CASSSGQHNQPQHF. For the CDR3, the DNA is TGTGCCAGCAGCTCGGGACAGCACAATCAGCCCCAGCATTTT.

The count of this clone is one. The chain couples TRBV21-1 to TRBJ2-7; the D call of TRBD1 is as the table states it, not checked on the DNA. TRBV21-1 is tagged as a pseudogene. The CDR3 extends over 16 amino acids. DNA of the CDR3: TGTGCCAGCAGCACCCCGACGACAGGGGTTCCCTACGAGCAGTACTTC. Protein: CASSTPTTGVPYEQYF.

The CDR3, as DNA: TGTGCCAGCAGTCCCGCAAGCAGGGGGGTGTCCTACGAGCAGTACTTC. It encodes CASSPASRGVSYEQYF. This sequence joins TRBV6-6 and TRBJ2-7, with a possible D match to TRBD1 (7 bases). Germline V gene sequence: CDR1 MNHNY, CDR2 SVGAGI (reference sequence). This CDR3 has 16 amino acids. V lost 5 bases to trimming and J lost 1 base, with 18 bases between them.

This clone was counted many times. The chain uses TRBV12-3 or TRBV12-4 and TRBJ1-6; possible D gene TRBD1, 5 bases. The CDR3 extends over 13 amino acids. V lost 6 bases and J 10 bases, leaving 13 bases between the germline ends. The CDR3 DNA follows: TGTGCCAGCAGCCGGGGGACCAGGTCACCCCTCCACTTT. It translates to CASSRGTRSPLHF.

The rearrangement links TRBV19 to TRBJ2-3; no clear D gene. Between the trimmed V and J ends, which lost 5 bases and 0 bases, there was a span of 3 bases. Germline lookup yields CDR1 LNHDA and CDR2 SQIVND (reference sequence). This CDR3 is 12 amino acids long. For the CDR3, the DNA is TGTGCCAGTAGTCCAAGCACAGATACGCAGTATTTT. It codes for CASSPSTDTQYF.

The chain uses TRBV24-1 and TRBJ2-1; TRBD2 matches at 10 bases. Germline values: CDR1 KGHDR, CDR2 SFDVKD. V lost 0 bases to trimming and J lost 4 bases; unmatched junction nucleotides: 11. The CDR3 has 19 amino acids. In DNA, the CDR3 is TGTGCCACCAGTGATTTGCCCACCAGGACTAGCGGCCGATACAATGAGCAGTTCTTC. This gives the protein CATSDLPTRTSGRYNEQFF.

The CDR3 spells CASSSGQGRIGYTF. The DNA of the CDR3 is TGCGCCAGCAGCTCAGGACAGGGGAGGATAGGCTACACCTTC. This sequence joins TRBV5-1 and TRBJ1-2, with 9 bases aligning to TRBD1. CDR3 length: 14 amino acids. The V segment lost 3 bases and the J segment 8 bases; nucleotides outside the gene matches: 8. CDR1 is SGHRS and CDR2 is YFSETQ in the germline V gene.

This clone appeared a few times. The chain couples TRBV6-1 to TRBJ2-7; the D gene is possibly TRBD1 (6 bases). The CDR3 sequence is 15 residues long. Trimming removed 2 bases from V and 3 bases from J, with 14 bases in between. Germline V lookup: CDR1 MNHNS, CDR2 SASEGT. CDR3: CASSESPGARYEQYF. CDR3 nucleotide sequence: TGTGCCAGCAGTGAATCCCCAGGGGCCCGCTACGAGCAGTACTTC.

This clone was observed a few times. CDR3 protein: CATRSGNQPQHF. In DNA, the CDR3 is TGTGCCACAAGGTCAGGGAATCAGCCCCAGCATTTT. The chain couples TRBV27 to TRBJ1-5, with a possible D match to TRBD1 (5 bases). The V gene's germline CDR1 is MNHEY and CDR2 SMNVEV (reference sequence). The V end was cut by 10 bases, the J end by 4 bases, with 11 bases between. The CDR3 loop spans 12 amino acids.